One T cell receptor beta chain is described in this entry. Its antigen target is currently unknown. No clone much larger than this one lies a single base away; base qualities are absent. The germline V gene (reference sequence) provides CDR1 GTSNPN and CDR2 SVGIG. V and J lose 0 bases and 7 bases, and a span of 6 bases separates them. Reading from cysteine to phenylalanine, the CDR3 counts 11 amino acids. Only CDR3 DNA is held: 33 bases, read in frame from base 1. This entry is derived from a study of radiotherapy plus CTLA-4 blockade in lung cancer (dated by TCRdb to 2016 to 2019). Broadly, across the study: Objective responses occurred in 18% of enrolled patients, and 30% to 40% achieved disease control. Paper-wide results and their limitations: After treatment with radiotherapy and ipilimumab, TCR clones that originated in tumors expanded in peripheral blood. Early dynamic changes in blood T cell clones, together with increased serum interferon-beta after radiation, were reported as the strongest predictors of response.

Libraries were constructed by the immunoSEQ multiplex PCR assay. The table comes from immuneACCESS by way of TCRdb, which keeps in-frame sequences with V and J called. Part of the clones is missing from these tables; in studies checked, under half for an unresolved V gene and the rest for unknown reasons. Present in this sample are tens of thousands of clones, approximately 91% of which were seen just once. 6.5% to 9% of the sample rests with the top ten. The study tested focal radiation therapy combined with CTLA-4 blockade (ipilimumab) in patients with chemo-refractory metastatic non-small-cell lung cancer.

The specimen was peripheral blood, collected from a patient treated with radiotherapy plus ipilimumab. This TCR came from a human donor with non-small cell lung cancer whose response to radiotherapy plus ipilimumab could not be evaluated. The V and J segments used are TRBV30 and TRBJ2-5; D gene: possibly TRBD1, on 5 matching bases. The CDR3 in this case is CAWSVQVTQYF. The DNA sequence is as follows: TGTGCCTGGAGTGTACAGGTGACCCAGTACTTC.